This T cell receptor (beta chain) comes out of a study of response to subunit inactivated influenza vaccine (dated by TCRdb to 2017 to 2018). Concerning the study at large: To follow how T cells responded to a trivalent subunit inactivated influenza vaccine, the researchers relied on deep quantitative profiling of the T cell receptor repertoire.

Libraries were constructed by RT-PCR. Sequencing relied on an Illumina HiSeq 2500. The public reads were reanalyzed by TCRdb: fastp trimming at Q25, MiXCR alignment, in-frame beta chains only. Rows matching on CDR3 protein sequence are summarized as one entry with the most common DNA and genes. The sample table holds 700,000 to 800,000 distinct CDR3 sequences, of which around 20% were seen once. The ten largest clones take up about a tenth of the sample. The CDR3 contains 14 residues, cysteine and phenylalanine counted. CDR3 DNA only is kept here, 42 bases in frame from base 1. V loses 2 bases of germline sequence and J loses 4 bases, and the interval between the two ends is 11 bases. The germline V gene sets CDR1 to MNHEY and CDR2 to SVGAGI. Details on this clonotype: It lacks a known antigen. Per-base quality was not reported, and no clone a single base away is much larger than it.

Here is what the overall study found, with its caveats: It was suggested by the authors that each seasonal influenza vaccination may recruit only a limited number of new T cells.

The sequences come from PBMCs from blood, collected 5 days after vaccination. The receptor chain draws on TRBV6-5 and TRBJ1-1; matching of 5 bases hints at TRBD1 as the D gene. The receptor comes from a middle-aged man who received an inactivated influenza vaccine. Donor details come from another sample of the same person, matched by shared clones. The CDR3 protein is CASSYRGSGTEAFF. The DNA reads TGTGCCAGCAGTTACAGGGGATCGGGCACTGAAGCTTTCTTT.